These 32 T cell receptor beta chains were sequenced from one sample in a study of blood T cell repertoires in COVID-19. Measured with immunoSEQ multiplex PCR; TCRdb has only the in-frame clones, and not every one. The sample lists 84,000 or so clones, roughly 78% occurring once. The sequenced sample consisted of peripheral blood. The receptors were gathered from a woman older than 75 with acute or convalescent COVID-19.

This chain links TRBV19 with TRBJ2-2; a weak D match, TRBD1 (5 bases). Trimming pared 7 bases from V and 4 bases from J, leaving 13 bases between. The germline V gene has CDR1 LNHDA and CDR2 SQIVND (reference sequence). This CDR3 is built from 14 residues. CDR3 DNA: TGTGCCAGTATCCGGACATCGGCCACCGGGGAGCTGTTTTTT. Translating gives CASIRTSATGELFF.

This clone was found a few times. The chain joins TRBV21-1 to TRBJ2-1; the table's D gene call, TRBD2, was not cross checked with the DNA. TRBV21-1 is given as a pseudogene. The CDR3 sequence is 14 residues long. The CDR3 DNA reads as TGTGCCAGCAGCAAACGGAATCGGGACAATGAGCAGTTCTTC. It is translated as CASSKRNRDNEQFF.

J is TRBJ2-1 and V is TRBV6-5; tentative D call: TRBD2 (6 bases). V dropped 6 bases and J dropped 9 bases, with 18 bases sitting between them. CDR3 size: 14 residues. CDR1 is MNHEY and CDR2 is SVGAGI in the germline V gene. The CDR3 loop reads CASSRLGGWVEQFF. CDR3 nucleotides: TGTGCCAGCAGCCGACTAGGAGGTTGGGTTGAGCAGTTCTTC.

In this sample, this clone turned up a few times. The chain combines TRBV7-9 with TRBJ1-1, with D possibly TRBD1 on 5 matching bases. Germline CDR1 is SEHNR and CDR2 is FQNEAQ (reference sequence). The CDR3 spans 15 residues. V lost 7 bases, J lost 1 base, and 16 bases lay in between. The CDR3 reads CASTPAGGSNTEAFF. DNA of the CDR3: TGTGCCAGCACCCCGGCGGGGGGTTCGAACACTGAAGCTTTCTTT. Filled out from reference TRBV7-9 and TRBJ1-1, the complete variable domain reads DTGVSQNPRHKITKRGQNVTFRCDPISEHNRLYWYRQTLGQGPEFLTYFQNEAQLEKSRLLSDRFSAERPKGSFSTLEIQRTEQGDSAMYLCASTPAGGSNTEAFFGQGTRLTVV.

The chain couples TRBV4-2 to TRBJ2-6; perhaps TRBD1 as D (6 bases). V lost 1 base, J lost 2 bases, and 9 bases lay in between. The CDR3 has 16 amino acids. Per germline, CDR1 LGHNA and CDR2 YNFKEQ. CDR3 protein: CASSQGAGAGANVLTF. The CDR3 coding sequence is TGTGCCAGCAGCCAAGGGGCAGGGGCTGGGGCCAACGTCCTGACTTTC.

The rearrangement joins TRBV11-2 to TRBJ2-7, with D possibly being TRBD1 (6 bases). The V gene lost 5 bases and the J gene lost 0 bases, with 14 bases spanning the gap. Germline CDR1 reads SGHAT; CDR2 reads FQNNGV. The CDR3 is 15 residues long. In DNA, the CDR3 is TGTGCCAGCAGCCGTCAAGGGGGAAGCTCCTACGAGCAGTACTTC. It encodes CASSRQGGSSYEQYF.

The chain uses TRBV4-1 and TRBJ2-3; tentatively, D is TRBD1 (6 bases). Germline CDR1 MGHRA, CDR2 YSYEKL. This CDR3 is 17 amino acids long. V was trimmed by 3 bases and J by 1 base, leaving 17 bases between them. The CDR3 bases are TGCGCCAGCAGCCATGCCACTTTGGGGGCCGGCACAGATACGCAGTATTTT. Translating gives CASSHATLGAGTDTQYF.

This chain joins TRBV3-1 (or the pseudogene TRBV3-2) and TRBJ1-3; tentative D call: TRBD1 (5 bases). The CDR3 contains 14 residues. Between the trimmed V and J ends, which lost 1 base and 6 bases, there was a span of 10 bases. Germline V lookup: CDR1 LGHDT, CDR2 YNNKEL (reference sequence). For the CDR3, the DNA is TGTGCCAGCAGCCAAGTCGGGGGGGAAAACACCATATATTTT. Translated, it gives CASSQVGGENTIYF.

The chain couples TRBV19 to TRBJ2-2; 9 nucleotides match TRBD2. The germline V gene encodes CDR1 LNHDA and CDR2 SQIVND (reference sequence). The CDR3 totals 21 residues. Germline trimming cut 1 base from V and 5 bases from J; bases unmatched to any gene: 20. Here the CDR3 reads CASSIGEGRASGGRRTGELFF. DNA for the CDR3: TGTGCCAGTAGTATAGGTGAAGGGCGGGCCAGCGGGGGGCGTCGGACCGGGGAGCTGTTTTTT.

The genes are TRBV3-1 (or the pseudogene TRBV3-2) and TRBJ2-3; possibly TRBD1 for D (6 bases). V shed 3 bases and J shed 2 bases, with 18 bases lying between them. The germline CDR1 and CDR2 sequences are LGHDT and YNNKEL (reference sequence). The CDR3 consists of 17 residues. The CDR3 DNA reads TGTGCCAGCAGCCACAGAAGGGGGAAGGGCGTCACAGATACGCAGTATTTT. Translation gives CASSHRRGKGVTDTQYF.

This clone appeared once. The chain carries TRBV5-1 and TRBJ2-3; TRBD2 agrees at 15 bases. This CDR3 spans 16 amino acids. J lost 6 bases, V lost 3 bases, and 5 bases had no gene match. Germline-derived CDR1 and CDR2 are SGHRS and YFSETQ. The CDR3 nucleotides are TGCGCCAGCAGCTCGGGACTAGCGGGGGGCATCGATACGCAGTATTTT. Amino acids: CASSSGLAGGIDTQYF.

The CDR3: CASSPDRGLQETQYF. The CDR3 bases are TGTGCCAGCTCACCGGACAGGGGCCTACAAGAGACCCAGTACTTC. The rearrangement uses TRBV18 and TRBJ2-5; 9 bases agree with TRBD1. In germline, CDR1 is KGHSH, CDR2 LQKENI. J lost 2 bases, V lost 3 bases, and 4 bases had no gene match. CDR3 length: 15 residues.

The chain has TRBV7-8 and TRBJ2-7, with D possibly matching TRBD2 (6 bases). The CDR3 is 19 amino acids. V gave up 5 bases and J gave up 4 bases, with 30 bases separating them. Germline CDR1 SGHVS, CDR2 FQNEAQ. CDR3 region: CASSPYRDSRFVSKYEQYF. CDR3 DNA: TGTGCCAGCAGCCCGTACCGGGACTCTCGGTTTGTGAGCAAGTACGAGCAGTACTTC.

This chain connects TRBV14 to TRBJ2-2; tentatively, D is TRBD2 (5 bases). Trimming cost V 1 base and J 0 bases, with 9 bases left between them. Germline values: CDR1 SGHDN, CDR2 FVKESK. The CDR3 loop spans 16 amino acids. The CDR3: CASSQALGANTGELFF. Here the CDR3 DNA reads TGTGCCAGCAGCCAAGCACTAGGCGCGAACACCGGGGAGCTGTTTTTT.

The rearrangement joins TRBV7-2 to TRBJ2-1; D is possibly TRBD2 (6 bases). Germline CDR1 reads SGHTA; CDR2 reads FQGNSA. V gave up 7 bases and J gave up 3 bases, with 16 bases separating them. CDR3 length equals 15 residues. The CDR3 nucleotides read TGTGCCAGCACCCCGGTGGGAGGAAGCTACAATGAGCAGTTCTTC. Its protein is CASTPVGGSYNEQFF.

This chain links TRBV6-5 with TRBJ2-3; 10 nucleotides line up with TRBD1. CDR1 MNHEY and CDR2 SVGAGI come from the germline V gene. V was pared by 6 bases and J by 7 bases, with 7 bases of the junction left unmatched. The CDR3 has 14 amino acids. CDR3 DNA sequence: TGTGCCAGCAGACGACAGGGGGCACGGAATACGCAGTATTTT. As protein: CASRRQGARNTQYF.

The chain employs TRBV7-3 and TRBJ2-1, with D tentatively TRBD2 (6 bases). Germline CDR1 reads SGHTA; CDR2 reads FQGTGA. The CDR3 runs 15 residues. The V gene lost 1 base and the J gene lost 3 bases, with 10 bases spanning the gap. The CDR3 region is CASSLNAGNYNEQFF. The CDR3 region has the DNA TGTGCCAGCAGCTTAAACGCGGGGAACTACAATGAGCAGTTCTTC.

The chain employs TRBV19 and TRBJ2-1; D call uncertain. Germline CDR1 is LNHDA and CDR2 is SQIVND (reference sequence). V was cut by 1 base and J by 9 bases, with 4 bases left in between. There are 11 residues in the CDR3. Here the CDR3 reads CASSIVGEQFF. The CDR3 nucleotides are TGTGCCAGTAGTATAGTCGGTGAGCAGTTCTTC. The full variable domain, with the rest looked up from reference TRBV19 and TRBJ2-1, is DGGITQSPKYLFRKEGQNVTLSCEQNLNHDAMYWYRQDPGQGLRLIYYSQIVNDFQKGDIAEGYSVSREKKESFPLTVTSAQKNPTAFYLCASSIVGEQFFGPGTRLTVL.

The chain couples TRBV25-1 to TRBJ2-1; TRBD1 agrees at 12 bases. This CDR3 has 16 residues. Germline CDR1 MGHDK, CDR2 SYGVNS. Trimming removed 1 base from V and 10 bases from J; junction bases left unmatched: 8. CDR3 loop: CASSESGDRGLREQFF. CDR3 in DNA: TGTGCCAGCAGTGAATCGGGGGACAGGGGGCTAAGGGAGCAGTTCTTC.

The V call is TRBV30, the J call TRBJ1-5, with 7 positions matching TRBD1. V shed 5 bases, J shed 6 bases, and the junction held 7 bases outside the gene matches. The CDR3 contains 13 residues. Germline V gene data show CDR1 as GTSNPN and CDR2 as SVGIG (reference sequence). The CDR3 bases are TGTGCCTGGGACAGGGAATTTGGTCAGCCCCAGCATTTT. Its translation is CAWDREFGQPQHF.

The chain combines TRBV3-1 (or the pseudogene TRBV3-2) with TRBJ2-7; D perhaps matches TRBD2 (5 bases). Trimming removed 5 bases from V and 6 bases from J, with 17 bases in between. The germline V gene has CDR1 LGHDT and CDR2 YNNKEL (reference sequence). The CDR3 runs to 14 residues. Written as DNA, the CDR3 is TGTGCCAGCAGCACACTAGGAAGAGACTCCGAGCAGTACTTC. Translating it yields CASSTLGRDSEQYF.

The chain joins TRBV18 to TRBJ2-5; 7 nucleotides line up with TRBD1. Losses at the gene ends were 6 bases for V and 4 bases for J; bases not matched to a gene: 5. Germline values: CDR1 KGHSH, CDR2 LQKENI. The length of the CDR3 is 13 residues. The DNA for the CDR3 is TGTGCCAGCTCGCAACAGGGGCGAGAGACCCAGTACTTC. This gives the protein CASSQQGRETQYF.

This chain uses TRBV6-6 with TRBJ2-1; 10 bases agree with TRBD2. The CDR3 sequence is 16 residues long. The germline V gene encodes CDR1 MNHNY and CDR2 SVGAGI (reference sequence). The trim removed 11 bases at V and 2 bases at J, leaving 12 bases unmatched. The CDR3 region is CAAGLAGAFAYNEQFF. DNA for the CDR3: TGTGCCGCTGGTCTAGCGGGAGCTTTTGCCTACAATGAGCAGTTCTTC.

As for this clone: The same CDR3 can be traced to other DNA sequences in this sample. This chain uses TRBV18 with TRBJ2-3, with 10 bases that match TRBD2. The CDR3 is 15 amino acids. V lost 3 bases to trimming and J lost 0 bases; unmatched junction nucleotides: 0. The V gene's germline CDR1 is KGHSH and CDR2 LQKENI. CDR3 nucleotide sequence: TGTGCCAGCTCACCGACTAGCGGGAGCACAGATACGCAGTATTTT. It encodes CASSPTSGSTDTQYF.

The rearrangement links TRBV14 to TRBJ2-1; D gene uncertain. Germline V gives CDR1 SGHDN, CDR2 FVKESK. Trimming took off 4 bases at V and 7 bases at J, with 8 bases between the two ends. CDR3 length equals 12 residues. CDR3 residues: CASSPQWNEQFF. As DNA, the CDR3 is TGTGCCAGCAGCCCGCAGTGGAATGAGCAGTTCTTC.

The chain recombines TRBV11-2 with TRBJ2-3; the D is unclear. The CDR3 consists of 14 residues. V was clipped by 5 bases and J by 2 bases, with 11 bases between them. Germline loops: CDR1 SGHAT, CDR2 FQNNGV. CDR3 nucleotide sequence: TGTGCCAGCAGCCAGTCTTCTTACACAGATACGCAGTATTTT. Its translation: CASSQSSYTDTQYF.

This chain uses TRBV9 with TRBJ1-1; 8 bases align to TRBD1. The CDR3 totals 15 residues. Germline assignment: CDR1 SGDLS and CDR2 YYNGEE. The J segment lost 2 bases and the V segment lost 0 bases, leaving 3 bases of the junction unmatched. The CDR3 DNA sequence: TGTGCCAGCAGCGTAGCTCAGGGGGCCAACACTGAAGCTTTCTTT. Its protein is CASSVAQGANTEAFF.

The chain uses TRBV19 and TRBJ2-1; 10 bases align to TRBD1. After removal of 4 bases from V and 4 bases from J, the junction contained 4 bases not matched to a gene. This CDR3 is built from 15 residues. Germline CDR1 reads LNHDA; CDR2 reads SQIVND (reference sequence). The CDR3, as DNA: TGTGCCAGTAGTAAAAGACAGGGGGCATACAATGAGCAGTTCTTC. Translating it yields CASSKRQGAYNEQFF.

This clone was recorded at least ten times. The chain combines TRBV30 with TRBJ1-1, with D perhaps TRBD1 (5 bases). CDR1 GTSNPN and CDR2 SVGIG come from the germline V gene (reference sequence). This CDR3 has 14 residues. V was shortened by 4 bases and J by 1 base, with 13 bases between the two germline ends. In DNA form, the CDR3 reads TGTGCCTGGACCCGGGACTCCGGGAACACTGAAGCTTTCTTT. Amino acids: CAWTRDSGNTEAFF.

V and J are TRBV12-3 or TRBV12-4 and TRBJ2-1; D uncertain. CDR3 length equals 13 residues. V shed 5 bases and J shed 6 bases, with 11 bases lying between them. CDR3 protein: CASSPNSGNEQFF. The CDR3 coding sequence is TGTGCCAGCAGTCCAAACAGTGGCAATGAGCAGTTCTTC.

A few counts support this clone. The chain is built from TRBV2 and TRBJ1-1; TRBD1 is a possible D gene (5 bases). The germline CDR1 and CDR2 sequences are SNHLY and FYNNEI. Trimming took off 3 bases at V and 0 bases at J, with 11 bases between the two ends. CDR3 length equals 15 residues. CDR3 residues: CASSDQGRLNTEAFF. CDR3 DNA: TGTGCCAGCAGTGACCAGGGCCGTTTGAACACTGAAGCTTTCTTT.

J is TRBJ2-2 and V is TRBV7-3; D perhaps matches TRBD2 (6 bases). The germline V and J ends were trimmed by 5 bases and 5 bases, with 12 bases remaining between them. The CDR3 has 14 residues. From germline, CDR1 is SGHTA and CDR2 FQGTGA. DNA of the CDR3: TGTGCCAGCAGCGACGGGACTTCGACCGGGGAGCTGTTTTTT. Encoded protein: CASSDGTSTGELFF.